This TCR beta chain was found in a study of CD8 T cells in ankylosing spondylitis. Study-wide results and limits: Within matched ankylosing spondylitis synovial fluid, disease-linked clones were reportedly significantly enriched. Roughly 8 highly homologous variants made up a TCR beta motif that seemed to typify ankylosing spondylitis blood.

Between the trimmed V and J ends, which lost 3 bases and 2 bases, there was a span of 8 bases. The germline CDR1 and CDR2 sequences are DFQATT and SNEGSKA (reference sequence). There are 13 residues in the CDR3. Library preparation for TCR beta used quantitative 5'-RACE with molecular barcodes. One entry per CDR3 protein results from TCRdb running MiXCR on the 5' RACE reads. The sample yields 25,000 to 30,000 distinct CDR3 sequences, 6.5% to 9.5% seen once. This clonotype was picked up a small number of times. Its specificity is unknown. This TCR came from a male donor with ankylosing spondylitis or in good health (not recorded which). The gene calls are TRBV20-1 and TRBJ2-4; D gene ambiguous. Specimen: blood. As DNA, the CDR3 is TGCAGTGCTAGGGTGGTGACCAAAAACATTCAGTACTTC. Translated: CSARVVTKNIQYF.